This T cell receptor (beta chain) was captured in a study of blood T cell repertoires in COVID-19 (dated by TCRdb to the early 2020s). Background on the whole study: Samples from collaborators originated in the United States, Italy and Spain and spanned both the acute and convalescent phases of COVID-19. Where available, HLA class I and class II types were taken from metadata supplied by the sample provider and were not determined by assay-based typing. The dataset comprised deeply sampled blood TCRbeta repertoires from subjects exposed to, actively infected with, or recovered from COVID-19. The repertoires were made available in a free public database intended to serve as a resource for research on the immune response to SARS-CoV-2. A de-identified subject ID, COVID-19 status, age in years and sex were almost always included in the sample metadata. The prospective study material was composed of cDNA or gDNA derived from T cells, B-cell-depleted T cells, or PBMCs. The samples were drawn from two sources: the first 160 participants of the ongoing ImmuneRACE study, and 950 to 1,500 subjects contributed by 6 global collaborators.

The immunoSEQ Assay, a bias-controlled multiplex PCR, was used to amplify TCRbeta CDR3 regions from genomic DNA. In the original analysis: The number of nucleated cells in each sample was estimated from the amplification of reference gene primers within the assay. To quantify the absolute abundance of each unique TCRbeta CDR3 rearrangement, sequence reads were collapsed and filtered. For each sample, productive Simpson clonality was calculated as the square root of Simpson's diversity index across productive rearrangements. TCRdb retrieved this table from immuneACCESS and kept in-frame rearrangements only. Not all clones are present; in checked studies, unresolved V genes account for under half, and no reason is known for the remainder. V and J calls and clone size come straight from that table; D and trimming were deduced from the DNA. Counted in this sample were approximately 150,000 clones; approximately 84% of them appeared once. More than 1.5% of the sample goes to the ten largest clones.

This clone appeared a single time. It lacks a known antigen. Base quality data are lacking; no much larger clone is found one base away. The paper as a whole reports these results and caveats: The amount of clinical and demographic metadata varied by source and participant and was provided uncurated.

Germline trimming: 5 bases from V, 0 bases from J; junction bases outside gene matches: 7. The CDR3 spans 15 residues, from the cysteine through the phenylalanine. The sequence is cut down to CDR3 DNA, 45 bases in frame from base 1. CDR1 and CDR2 (SQVTM, ANQGSEA) derive from the germline V gene. The collaborating institutions used their own protocols to collect whole blood in K2EDTA tubes. Collaborator samples were shipped for TCRbeta analysis as frozen whole blood, isolated PBMCs, or DNA extracted from either sample type. The receptor's source is a woman in her fifties or sixties with acute or convalescent COVID-19. Sequenced input: peripheral blood. The V and J segments used are TRBV29-1 and TRBJ2-1, with TRBD1 identical over 7 junction bases. The CDR3 protein: CSVRQGLSSYNEQFF. The DNA sequence is as follows: TGCAGCGTTCGACAGGGTCTTAGCTCCTACAATGAGCAGTTCTTC.